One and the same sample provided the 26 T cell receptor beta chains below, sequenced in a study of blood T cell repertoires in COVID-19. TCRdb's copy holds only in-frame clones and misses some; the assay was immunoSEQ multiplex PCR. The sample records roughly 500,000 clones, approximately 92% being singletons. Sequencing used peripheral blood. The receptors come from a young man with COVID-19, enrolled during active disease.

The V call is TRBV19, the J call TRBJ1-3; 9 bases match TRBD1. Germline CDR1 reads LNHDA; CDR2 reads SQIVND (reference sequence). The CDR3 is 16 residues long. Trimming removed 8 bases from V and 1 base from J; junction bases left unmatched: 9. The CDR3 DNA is TGTGCCAGTCGGGAAGGGACAGGGTCTTCTGGAAACACCATATATTTT. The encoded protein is CASREGTGSSGNTIYF.

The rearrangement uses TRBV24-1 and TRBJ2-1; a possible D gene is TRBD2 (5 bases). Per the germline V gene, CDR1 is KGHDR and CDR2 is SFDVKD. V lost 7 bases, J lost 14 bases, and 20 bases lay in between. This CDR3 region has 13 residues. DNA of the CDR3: TGTGCCACCAGAGGAGGTTCTGTCAGTGCGGAGTTCTTC. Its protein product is CATRGGSVSAEFF.

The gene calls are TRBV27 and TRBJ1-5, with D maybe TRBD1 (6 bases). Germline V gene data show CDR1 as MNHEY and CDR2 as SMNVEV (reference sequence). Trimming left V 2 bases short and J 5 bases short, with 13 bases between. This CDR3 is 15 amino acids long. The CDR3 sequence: CASSLGGRGDQPQHF. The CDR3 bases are TGTGCCAGCAGTTTAGGGGGGAGGGGGGATCAGCCCCAGCATTTT.

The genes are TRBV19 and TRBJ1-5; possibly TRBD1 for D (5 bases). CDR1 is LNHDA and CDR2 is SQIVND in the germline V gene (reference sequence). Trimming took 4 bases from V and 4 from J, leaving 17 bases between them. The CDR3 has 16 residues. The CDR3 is CASSRGEGMWNQPQHF. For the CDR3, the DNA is TGTGCCAGTAGTAGGGGGGAGGGGATGTGGAATCAGCCCCAGCATTTT. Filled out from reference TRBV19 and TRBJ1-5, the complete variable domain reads DGGITQSPKYLFRKEGQNVTLSCEQNLNHDAMYWYRQDPGQGLRLIYYSQIVNDFQKGDIAEGYSVSREKKESFPLTVTSAQKNPTAFYLCASSRGEGMWNQPQHFGDGTRLSIL.

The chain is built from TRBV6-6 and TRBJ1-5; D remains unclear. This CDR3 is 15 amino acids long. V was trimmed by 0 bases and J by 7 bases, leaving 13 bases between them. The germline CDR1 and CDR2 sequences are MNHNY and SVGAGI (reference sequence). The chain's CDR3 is CASSYSVIGRQPQHF. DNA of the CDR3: TGTGCCAGCAGTTACTCGGTGATCGGTCGGCAGCCCCAGCATTTT.

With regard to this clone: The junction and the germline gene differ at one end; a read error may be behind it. The CDR3 DNA is TGTGCTAGCAGCTTGGCGGGAGGGCCAAACACCGGGGAGCTGTTTTTT. This translates into CASSLAGGPNTGELFF. The V and J genes are TRBV7-7 and TRBJ2-2, with 9 bases lining up with TRBD2. CDR1 SSHAT and CDR2 FNYEAQ come from the germline V gene (reference sequence). This CDR3 has 16 amino acids.

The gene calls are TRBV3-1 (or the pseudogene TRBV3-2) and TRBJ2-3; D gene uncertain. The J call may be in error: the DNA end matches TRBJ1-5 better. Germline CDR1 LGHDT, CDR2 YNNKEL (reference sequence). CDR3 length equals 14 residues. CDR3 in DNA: TGTGCCAGCAGCCAAGGTGTGTACACAGATACGCAGCATTTT. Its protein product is CASSQGVYTDTQHF.

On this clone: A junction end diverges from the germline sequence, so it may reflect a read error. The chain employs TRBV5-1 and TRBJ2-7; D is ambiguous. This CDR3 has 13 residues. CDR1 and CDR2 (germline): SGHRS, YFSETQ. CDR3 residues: CASTLSKRDEQYF. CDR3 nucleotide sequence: TGCGCCAGCACCTTGAGTAAGCGAGACGAGCAGTACTTC.

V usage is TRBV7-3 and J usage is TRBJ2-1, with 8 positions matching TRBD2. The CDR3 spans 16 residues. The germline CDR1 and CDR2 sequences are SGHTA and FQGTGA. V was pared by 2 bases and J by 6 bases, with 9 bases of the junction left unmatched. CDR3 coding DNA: TGTGCCAGCAGCTTATTAGGCACTAGCGGCTTCAATGAGCAGTTCTTC. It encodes CASSLLGTSGFNEQFF. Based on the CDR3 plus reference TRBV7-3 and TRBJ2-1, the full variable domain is GAGVSQTPSNKVTEKGKYVELRCDPISGHTALYWYRQSLGQGPEFLIYFQGTGAADDSGLPNDRFFAVRPEGSVSTLKIQRTERGDSAVYLCASSLLGTSGFNEQFFGPGTRLTVL.

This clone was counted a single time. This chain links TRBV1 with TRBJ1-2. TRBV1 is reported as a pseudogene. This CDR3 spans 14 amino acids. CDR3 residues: CTSSQDPDGNGYTF. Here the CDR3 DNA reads TGCACCAGCAGCCAAGACCCCGACGGGAATGGCTACACCTTC.

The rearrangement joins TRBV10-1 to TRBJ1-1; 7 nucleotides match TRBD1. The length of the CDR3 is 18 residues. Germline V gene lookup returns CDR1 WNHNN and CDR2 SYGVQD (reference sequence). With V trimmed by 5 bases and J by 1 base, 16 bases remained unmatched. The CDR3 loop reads CASSPRLTGRSSNTEAFF. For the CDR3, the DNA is TGCGCCAGCAGTCCCCGATTGACAGGGAGGAGCTCGAACACTGAAGCTTTCTTT.

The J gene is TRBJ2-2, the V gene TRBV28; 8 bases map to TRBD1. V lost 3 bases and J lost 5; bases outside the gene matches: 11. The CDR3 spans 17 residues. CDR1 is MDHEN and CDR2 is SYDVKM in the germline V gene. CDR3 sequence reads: CASSFWRDRGFTGELFF. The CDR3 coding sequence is TGTGCCAGCAGTTTTTGGCGTGACAGGGGATTTACCGGGGAGCTGTTTTTT.

The CDR3 loop is CASSLVEGRGAKNIQYF. CDR3 in DNA: TGCGCCAGCAGCTTGGTGGAGGGGCGAGGCGCCAAAAACATTCAGTACTTC. The gene calls are TRBV5-1 and TRBJ2-4; D possibly corresponds to TRBD2 (6 bases). The length of the CDR3 is 17 residues. V was cut by 0 bases and J by 1 base, with 14 bases left in between. Germline CDR1 SGHRS, CDR2 YFSETQ. Complete variable domain (other parts from reference TRBV5-1 and TRBJ2-4): KAGVTQTPRYLIKTRGQQVTLSCSPISGHRSVSWYQQTPGQGLQFLFEYFSETQRNKGNFPGRFSGRQFSNSRSEMNVSTLELGDSALYLCASSLVEGRGAKNIQYFGAGTRLSVL.

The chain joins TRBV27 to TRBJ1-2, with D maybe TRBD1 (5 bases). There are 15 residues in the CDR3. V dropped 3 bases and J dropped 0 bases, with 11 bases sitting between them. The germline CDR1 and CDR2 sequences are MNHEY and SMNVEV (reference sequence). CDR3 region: CASSFLAGSNYGYTF. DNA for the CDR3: TGTGCCAGCAGTTTCCTGGCAGGGTCTAACTATGGCTACACCTTC.

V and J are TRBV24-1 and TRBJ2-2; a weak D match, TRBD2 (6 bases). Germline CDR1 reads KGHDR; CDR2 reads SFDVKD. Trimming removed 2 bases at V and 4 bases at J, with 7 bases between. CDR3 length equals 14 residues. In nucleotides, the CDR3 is TGTGCCACCAGTGATTGGAGGGGCACCGGGGAGCTGTTTTTT. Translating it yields CATSDWRGTGELFF.

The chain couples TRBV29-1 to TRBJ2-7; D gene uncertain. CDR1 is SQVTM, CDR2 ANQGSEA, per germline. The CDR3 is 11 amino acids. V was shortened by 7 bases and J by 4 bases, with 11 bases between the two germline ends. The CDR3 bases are TGCAGCGCTCAGTCAGCGTACGAGCAGTACTTC. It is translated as CSAQSAYEQYF.

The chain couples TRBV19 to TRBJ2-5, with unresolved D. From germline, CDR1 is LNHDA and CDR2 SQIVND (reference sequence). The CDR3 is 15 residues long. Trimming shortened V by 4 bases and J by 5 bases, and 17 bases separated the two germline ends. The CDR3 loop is CASSSGFLPGETQYF. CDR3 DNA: TGTGCCAGTAGTAGTGGCTTTTTACCCGGGGAGACCCAGTACTTC.

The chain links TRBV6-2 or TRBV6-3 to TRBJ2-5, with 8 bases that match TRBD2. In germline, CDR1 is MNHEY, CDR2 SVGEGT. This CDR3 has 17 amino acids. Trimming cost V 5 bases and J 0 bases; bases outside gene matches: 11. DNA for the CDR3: TGTGCCAGCAGTAAACGAACTAGCGGAGGGTACCAAGAGACCCAGTACTTC. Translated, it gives CASSKRTSGGYQETQYF.

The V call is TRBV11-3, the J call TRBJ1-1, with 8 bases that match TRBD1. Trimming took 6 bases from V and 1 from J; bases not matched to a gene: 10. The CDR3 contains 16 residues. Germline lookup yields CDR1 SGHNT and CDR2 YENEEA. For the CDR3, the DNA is TGTGCCAGCAGTCAAGGACAGGGAGAGACGAACACTGAAGCTTTCTTT. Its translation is CASSQGQGETNTEAFF. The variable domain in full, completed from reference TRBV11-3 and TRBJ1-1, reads EAGVVQSPRYKIIEKKQPVAFWCNPISGHNTLYWYLQNLGQGPELLIRYENEEAVDDSQLPKDRFSAERLKGVDSTLKIQPAELGDSAVYLCASSQGQGETNTEAFFGQGTRLTVV.

The CDR3 protein is CASSQLQGRAEAFF. CDR3 nucleotides: TGTGCCAGCAGCCAACTCCAGGGGCGGGCTGAAGCTTTCTTT. The gene calls are TRBV14 and TRBJ1-1, with D possibly being TRBD1 (6 bases). CDR3 size: 14 residues. The V gene's germline CDR1 is SGHDN and CDR2 FVKESK. Trimming took off 2 bases at V and 6 bases at J, with 13 bases between the two ends.

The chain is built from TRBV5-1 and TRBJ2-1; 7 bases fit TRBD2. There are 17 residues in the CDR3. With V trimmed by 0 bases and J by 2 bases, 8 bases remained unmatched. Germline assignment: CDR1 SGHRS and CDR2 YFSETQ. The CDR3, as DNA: TGCGCCAGCAGCTTGGAGCCCGCGGGACTAACCTACAATGAGCAGTTCTTC. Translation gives CASSLEPAGLTYNEQFF.

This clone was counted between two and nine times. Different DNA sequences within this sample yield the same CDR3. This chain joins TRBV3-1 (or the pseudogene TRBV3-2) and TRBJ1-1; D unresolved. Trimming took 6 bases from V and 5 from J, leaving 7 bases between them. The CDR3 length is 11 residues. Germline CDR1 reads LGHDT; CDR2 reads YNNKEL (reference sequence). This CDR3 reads CASRGGTEAFF. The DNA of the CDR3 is TGTGCCAGCAGGGGAGGGACTGAAGCTTTCTTT.

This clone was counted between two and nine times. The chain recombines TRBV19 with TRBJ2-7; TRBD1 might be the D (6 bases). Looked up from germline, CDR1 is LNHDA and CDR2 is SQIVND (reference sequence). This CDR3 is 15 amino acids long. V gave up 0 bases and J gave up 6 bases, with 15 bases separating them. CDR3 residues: CASSIDTGTPSEQYF. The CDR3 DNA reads TGTGCCAGTAGTATAGATACAGGGACGCCTAGCGAGCAGTACTTC. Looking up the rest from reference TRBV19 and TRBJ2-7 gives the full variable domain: DGGITQSPKYLFRKEGQNVTLSCEQNLNHDAMYWYRQDPGQGLRLIYYSQIVNDFQKGDIAEGYSVSREKKESFPLTVTSAQKNPTAFYLCASSIDTGTPSEQYFGPGTRLTVT.

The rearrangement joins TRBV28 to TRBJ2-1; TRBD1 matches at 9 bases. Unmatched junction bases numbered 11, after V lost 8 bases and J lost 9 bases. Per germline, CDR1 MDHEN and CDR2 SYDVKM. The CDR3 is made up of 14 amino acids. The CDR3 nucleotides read TGTGCCAGCGGCCGGGACAGGGTCCTCGGTGAGCAGTTCTTC. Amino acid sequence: CASGRDRVLGEQFF. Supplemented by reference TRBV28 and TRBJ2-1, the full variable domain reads DVKVTQSSRYLVKRTGEKVFLECVQDMDHENMFWYRQDPGLGLRLIYFSYDVKMKEKGDIPEGYSVSREKKERFSLILESASTNQTSMYLCASGRDRVLGEQFFGPGTRLTVL.

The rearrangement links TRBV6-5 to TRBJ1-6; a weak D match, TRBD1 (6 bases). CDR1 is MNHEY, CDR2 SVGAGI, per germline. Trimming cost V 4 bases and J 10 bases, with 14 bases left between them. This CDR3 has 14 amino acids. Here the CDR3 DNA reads TGTGCCAGCAGTTCCACAGGGATTCGGTCACCCCTCCACTTT. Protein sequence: CASSSTGIRSPLHF.

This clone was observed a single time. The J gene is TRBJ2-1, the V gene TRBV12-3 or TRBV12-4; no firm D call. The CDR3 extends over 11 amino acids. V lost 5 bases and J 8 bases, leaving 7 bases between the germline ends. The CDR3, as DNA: TGTGCCAGCAGTCCTGCGGATGAGCAGTTCTTC. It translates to CASSPADEQFF.